These 22 T cell receptor beta chains were sequenced from one sample in a study of OX40 agonist ivuxolimab in advanced cancers. TCRdb's copy holds only in-frame clones and misses some; the assay was immunoSEQ multiplex PCR. Here the sample spans approximately 83,000 clones, roughly 80% being singletons. The specimen was CD4+ or CD8+ T cells sorted from blood, collected in a trial of the OX40 agonist ivuxolimab. The receptor set was obtained from an adult with an advanced solid tumor such as melanoma, head and neck, liver or kidney cancer.

V gene TRBV7-8 combines with J gene TRBJ1-1; D is ambiguous. The CDR3 consists of 17 residues. V was shortened by 0 bases and J by 0 bases, with 14 bases between the two germline ends. Germline V CDR1 and CDR2: SGHVS, FQNEAQ. This CDR3 reads CASSLAGRLFMNTEAFF. CDR3 nucleotide sequence: TGTGCCAGCAGCTTAGCAGGCAGGCTTTTCATGAACACTGAAGCTTTCTTT.

This clone occurred a few times. V gene TRBV6-5 combines with J gene TRBJ2-3, with D perhaps matching TRBD2 (6 bases). This CDR3 region has 14 residues. The V end was cut by 0 bases, the J end by 11 bases, with 15 bases between. Germline V lookup: CDR1 MNHEY, CDR2 SVGAGI. The CDR3: CASSYSRIAAGQYF. The CDR3 DNA reads as TGTGCCAGCAGTTACTCGAGAATAGCGGCGGGGCAGTATTTT.

This sequence joins TRBV11-2 and TRBJ2-1; TRBD2 might be the D (5 bases). Trimming stripped 5 bases from V and 6 bases from J, with 11 bases between. Germline CDR1 and CDR2: SGHAT and FQNNGV. This CDR3 has 13 residues. CDR3 protein: CASSPSRANEQFF. For the CDR3, the DNA is TGTGCCAGCAGCCCCTCGAGGGCCAATGAGCAGTTCTTC.

The CDR3 region has the DNA TGTGCCAGCAGCTCGTCAGCGGGACGGGAAGCCTACGAGCAGTACTTC. Translating it yields CASSSSAGREAYEQYF. This sequence joins TRBV7-9 and TRBJ2-7, with 7 bases lining up with TRBD2. The CDR3 loop spans 16 amino acids. The germline gives CDR1 SEHNR, CDR2 FQNEAQ (reference sequence). Losses at the gene ends were 4 bases for V and 2 bases for J; bases not matched to a gene: 11.

The genes are TRBV18 and TRBJ2-5; 11 nucleotides agree with TRBD2. The CDR3 spans 15 residues. V shed 6 bases and J 0 bases; nucleotides not matched to a gene: 3. Looked up from germline, CDR1 is KGHSH and CDR2 is LQKENI. CDR3: CASSLTSGNQETQYF. CDR3 nucleotides: TGTGCCAGCTCCTTGACTAGCGGGAACCAAGAGACCCAGTACTTC.

The rearrangement joins TRBV7-9 to TRBJ1-2; D is unclear. CDR1 and CDR2 from the germline V gene are SEHNR and FQNEAQ (reference sequence). V lost 0 bases and J lost 8, with 4 bases in between. This CDR3 comprises 11 residues. CDR3: CASSLARGYTF. DNA of the CDR3: TGTGCCAGCAGCTTAGCGCGGGGCTACACCTTC.

The genes are TRBV6-6 and TRBJ1-1; 7 bases fit TRBD1. The V segment lost 2 bases and the J segment 6 bases; nucleotides outside the gene matches: 3. CDR3 size: 13 residues. Germline CDR1 MNHNY, CDR2 SVGAGI (reference sequence). The CDR3 DNA reads as TGTGCCAGCAGTTACGAGGGGGCGGCTGAAGCTTTCTTT. Protein product: CASSYEGAAEAFF.

This rearrangement joins TRBV19 to TRBJ1-2; a possible D gene is TRBD1 (5 bases). Germline V gene sequence: CDR1 LNHDA, CDR2 SQIVND (reference sequence). The V end was cut by 5 bases, the J end by 3 bases, with 10 bases between. The length of the CDR3 is 13 residues. The CDR3: CASSPGWDYGYTF. DNA for the CDR3: TGTGCCAGTAGTCCAGGGTGGGACTATGGCTACACCTTC.

This clone has only a few counts. This chain uses TRBV5-8 with TRBJ2-5; the match to TRBD2 covers 7 bases. Trimming at V came to 6 bases and at J to 2 bases, leaving 4 bases not matched to a gene. The CDR3 consists of 13 residues. CDR1 and CDR2 (germline): SGHTS, YDEGEE. The CDR3 region is CASIRGVQETQYF. The CDR3 DNA follows: TGTGCCAGCATCCGGGGGGTACAAGAGACCCAGTACTTC.

The chain combines TRBV7-2 with TRBJ1-2, with 7 bases aligning to TRBD1. Trimming cost V 1 base and J 6 bases; bases outside gene matches: 8. The V gene's germline CDR1 is SGHTA and CDR2 FQGNSA. The CDR3 spans 15 residues. CDR3 sequence: CASSLEAGGFNGYTF. In nucleotides, the CDR3 is TGTGCCAGCAGCTTAGAGGCAGGGGGATTCAATGGCTACACCTTC.

This rearrangement joins TRBV25-1 to TRBJ1-3; D might be TRBD1 (5 bases). The V end lost 6 bases, the J end lost 8 bases, and 20 bases lay between the germline ends. The CDR3 contains 15 residues. Looked up from germline, CDR1 is MGHDK and CDR2 is SYGVNS. In DNA form, the CDR3 reads TGTGCCAGCAGGGGTGGGGGGAAACGGTTCGACACCATATATTTT. Its protein product is CASRGGGKRFDTIYF.

The CDR3 protein is CAYTRGAASTIYF. CDR3 in DNA: TGTGCCTATACCAGGGGAGCGGCGAGCACCATATATTTT. The chain joins TRBV30 to TRBJ1-3; possibly TRBD1 for D (6 bases). The V gene's germline CDR1 is GTSNPN and CDR2 SVGIG (reference sequence). This CDR3 has 13 amino acids. V lost 7 bases and J lost 9, with 19 bases in between.

V and J are TRBV14 and TRBJ2-1; D not resolved. The CDR3 is 13 amino acids. V was clipped by 1 base and J by 9 bases, with 10 bases between them. In germline, CDR1 is SGHDN, CDR2 FVKESK. The CDR3 nucleotides read TGTGCCAGCAGCCAAGCATTTCTAGGTGAGCAGTTCTTC. Protein: CASSQAFLGEQFF.

The chain links TRBV7-8 to TRBJ2-1; no definite D call. Per germline, CDR1 SGHVS and CDR2 FQNEAQ. V lost 4 bases and J 9 bases, leaving 10 bases between the germline ends. The CDR3 covers 12 residues. The CDR3 bases are TGTGCCAGCAGCTCCCTAAGGGCTGAGCAGTTCTTC. This gives the protein CASSSLRAEQFF. Combining the CDR3 with reference TRBV7-8 and TRBJ2-1 gives the whole variable domain GAGVSQSPRYKVAKRGQDVALRCDPISGHVSLFWYQQALGQGPEFLTYFQNEAQLDKSGLPSDRFFAERPEGSVSTLKIQRTQQEDSAVYLCASSSLRAEQFFGPGTRLTVL.

The gene calls are TRBV9 and TRBJ1-1; D unresolved. CDR1 is SGDLS, CDR2 YYNGEE, per germline. Trimming stripped 5 bases from V and 4 bases from J, with 6 bases between. The CDR3 is made up of 11 amino acids. For the CDR3, the DNA is TGTGCCAGCAGTTCCGTCACTGAAGCTTTCTTT. Encoded protein: CASSSVTEAFF.

The rearrangement joins TRBV28 to TRBJ2-2; TRBD1 matches 10 bases. CDR1 MDHEN and CDR2 SYDVKM come from the germline V gene. This CDR3 is 18 amino acids long. J lost 0 bases, V lost 10 bases, and 14 bases had no gene match. The CDR3 reads CATLHRPGQGTNTGELFF. The CDR3 coding sequence is TGTGCCACCCTTCATCGCCCGGGACAGGGGACGAACACCGGGGAGCTGTTTTTT.

The chain combines TRBV9 with TRBJ1-5; D not resolved. V was pared by 0 bases and J by 0 bases, with 4 bases between. CDR3 length: 14 residues. Germline V gene data show CDR1 as SGDLS and CDR2 as YYNGEE. CDR3 nucleotide sequence: TGTGCCAGCAGCGTAGATTATAGCAATCAGCCCCAGCATTTT. Residues: CASSVDYSNQPQHF.

In this sample, this clone turned up once. The V call is TRBV7-3, the J call TRBJ1-2; the match to TRBD1 covers 7 bases. This CDR3 is 14 amino acids long. Unmatched junction bases numbered 7, after V lost 6 bases and J lost 3 bases. Germline CDR1 and CDR2: SGHTA and FQGTGA. In DNA form, the CDR3 reads TGTGCCAGCAGTCGCTCAGGGACAGACTATGGCTACACCTTC. Residues: CASSRSGTDYGYTF. The whole variable domain, filled in from reference TRBV7-3 and TRBJ1-2, reads GAGVSQTPSNKVTEKGKYVELRCDPISGHTALYWYRQSLGQGPEFLIYFQGTGAADDSGLPNDRFFAVRPEGSVSTLKIQRTERGDSAVYLCASSRSGTDYGYTFGSGTRLTVV.

V gene TRBV2 combines with J gene TRBJ1-4; 7 nucleotides line up with TRBD1. Germline values: CDR1 SNHLY, CDR2 FYNNEI. The CDR3 has 13 residues. V lost 8 bases to trimming and J lost 7 bases; unmatched junction nucleotides: 7. CDR3 DNA: TGTGCCAGCGAGAAGGGACAGAGTGAAAAACTGTTTTTT. This encodes CASEKGQSEKLFF.

The rearrangement links TRBV9 to TRBJ2-3; unclear D gene. This CDR3 region has 13 residues. The V gene lost 4 bases and the J gene lost 6 bases, with 12 bases spanning the gap. Looked up from germline, CDR1 is SGDLS and CDR2 is YYNGEE. CDR3 DNA sequence: TGTGCCAGCAGCCCTGGGCCCACCGATACGCAGTATTTT. This sequence encodes CASSPGPTDTQYF. Variable domain in full (rest from reference TRBV9 and TRBJ2-3): DSGVTQTPKHLITATGQRVTLRCSPRSGDLSVYWYQQSLDQGLQFLIQYYNGEERAKGNILERFSAQQFPDLHSELNLSSLELGDSALYFCASSPGPTDTQYFGPGTRLTVL.

The V gene is TRBV2, the J gene TRBJ1-2, with 10 nucleotides matching TRBD1. Germline CDR1 and CDR2: SNHLY and FYNNEI. The CDR3 covers 12 residues. V lost 9 bases and J lost 8; bases outside the gene matches: 6. The CDR3 loop is CARRGQGDGYTF. CDR3 nucleotide sequence: TGTGCCAGGAGAGGACAGGGGGACGGCTACACCTTC.

The V gene is TRBV5-6, the J gene TRBJ2-7, with D perhaps TRBD2 (7 bases). This CDR3 spans 11 amino acids. CDR1 and CDR2 from the germline V gene are SGHDT and YYEEEE. V was clipped by 5 bases and J by 6 bases, with 9 bases between them. The CDR3 coding sequence is TGTGCCAGCAGTGGGGGGGCCGAGCAGTACTTC. Translating gives CASSGGAEQYF.